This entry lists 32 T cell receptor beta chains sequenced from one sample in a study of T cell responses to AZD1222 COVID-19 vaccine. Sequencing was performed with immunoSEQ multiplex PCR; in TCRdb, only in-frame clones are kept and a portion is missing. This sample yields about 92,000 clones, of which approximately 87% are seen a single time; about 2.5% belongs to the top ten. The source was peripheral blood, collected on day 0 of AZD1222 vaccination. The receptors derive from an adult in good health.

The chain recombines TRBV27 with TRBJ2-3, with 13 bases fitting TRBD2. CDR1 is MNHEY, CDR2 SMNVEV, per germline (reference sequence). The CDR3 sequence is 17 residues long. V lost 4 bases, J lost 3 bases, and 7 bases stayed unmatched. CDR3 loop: CASSYRTSGRFTDTQYF. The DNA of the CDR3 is TGTGCCAGCAGTTATCGGACTAGCGGGAGATTTACAGATACGCAGTATTTT.

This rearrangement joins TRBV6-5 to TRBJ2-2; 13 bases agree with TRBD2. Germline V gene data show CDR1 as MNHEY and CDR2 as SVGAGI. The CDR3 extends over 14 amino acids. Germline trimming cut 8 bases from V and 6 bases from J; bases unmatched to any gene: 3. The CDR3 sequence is CASRGTSGAGELFF. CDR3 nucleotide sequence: TGTGCCAGCCGGGGGACTAGCGGGGCCGGGGAGCTGTTTTTT.

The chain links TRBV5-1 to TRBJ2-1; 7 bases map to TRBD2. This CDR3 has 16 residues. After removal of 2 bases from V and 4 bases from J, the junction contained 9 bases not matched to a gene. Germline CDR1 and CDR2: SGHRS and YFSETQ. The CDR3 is CASSLSLARNYNEQFF. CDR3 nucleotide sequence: TGCGCCAGCAGCTTATCACTAGCGAGAAATTACAATGAGCAGTTCTTC. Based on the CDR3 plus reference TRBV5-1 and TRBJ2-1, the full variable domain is KAGVTQTPRYLIKTRGQQVTLSCSPISGHRSVSWYQQTPGQGLQFLFEYFSETQRNKGNFPGRFSGRQFSNSRSEMNVSTLELGDSALYLCASSLSLARNYNEQFFGPGTRLTVL.

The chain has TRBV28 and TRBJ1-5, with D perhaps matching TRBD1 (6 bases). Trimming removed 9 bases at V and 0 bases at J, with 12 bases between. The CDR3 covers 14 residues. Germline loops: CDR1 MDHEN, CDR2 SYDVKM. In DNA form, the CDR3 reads TGTGCCAGTCGGGGGGCCCTTAGCAATCAGCCCCAGCATTTT. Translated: CASRGALSNQPQHF. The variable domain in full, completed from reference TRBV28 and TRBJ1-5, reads DVKVTQSSRYLVKRTGEKVFLECVQDMDHENMFWYRQDPGLGLRLIYFSYDVKMKEKGDIPEGYSVSREKKERFSLILESASTNQTSMYLCASRGALSNQPQHFGDGTRLSIL.

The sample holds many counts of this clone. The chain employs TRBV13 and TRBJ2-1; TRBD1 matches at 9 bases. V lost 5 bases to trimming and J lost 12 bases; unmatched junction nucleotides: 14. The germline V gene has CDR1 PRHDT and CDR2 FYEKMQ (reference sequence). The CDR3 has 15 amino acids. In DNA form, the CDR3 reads TGTGCCAGCAGCCAGACAGGGGGAGGGATAGGAGGGCAGTTCTTC. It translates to CASSQTGGGIGGQFF.

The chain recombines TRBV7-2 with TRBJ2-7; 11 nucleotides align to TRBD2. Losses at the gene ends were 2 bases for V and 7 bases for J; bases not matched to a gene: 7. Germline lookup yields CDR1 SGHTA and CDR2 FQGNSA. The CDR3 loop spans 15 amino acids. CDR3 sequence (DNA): TGTGCCAGCAGCTTATCTAGCGGGGGGAAGGGAGAGCAGTACTTC. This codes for CASSLSSGGKGEQYF.

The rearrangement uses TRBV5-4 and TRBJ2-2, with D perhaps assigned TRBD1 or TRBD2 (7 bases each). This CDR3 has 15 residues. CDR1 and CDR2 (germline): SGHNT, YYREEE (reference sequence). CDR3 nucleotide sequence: TGTGCTAGCCTACCAGGGGGGGAGAACACCGGGGAGCTGTTTTTT. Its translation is CASLPGGENTGELFF.

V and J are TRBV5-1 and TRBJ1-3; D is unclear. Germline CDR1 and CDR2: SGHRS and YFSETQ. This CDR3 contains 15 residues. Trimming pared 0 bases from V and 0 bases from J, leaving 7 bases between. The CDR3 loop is CASSLGPGSGNTIYF. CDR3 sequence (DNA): TGCGCCAGCAGCTTGGGTCCTGGCTCTGGAAACACCATATATTTT.

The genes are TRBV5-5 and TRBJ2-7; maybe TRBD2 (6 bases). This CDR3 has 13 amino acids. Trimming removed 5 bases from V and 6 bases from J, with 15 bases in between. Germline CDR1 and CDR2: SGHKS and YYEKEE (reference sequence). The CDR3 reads CASREGILREQYF. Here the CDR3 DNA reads TGTGCCAGCAGGGAGGGAATCCTACGCGAGCAGTACTTC.

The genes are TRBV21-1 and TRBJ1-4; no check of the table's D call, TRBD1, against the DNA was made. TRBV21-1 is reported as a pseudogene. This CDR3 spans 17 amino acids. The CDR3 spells CASSTPVRTATNEKLFF. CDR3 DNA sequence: TGTGCCAGCAGTACCCCTGTCAGGACAGCAACTAATGAAAAACTGTTTTTT.

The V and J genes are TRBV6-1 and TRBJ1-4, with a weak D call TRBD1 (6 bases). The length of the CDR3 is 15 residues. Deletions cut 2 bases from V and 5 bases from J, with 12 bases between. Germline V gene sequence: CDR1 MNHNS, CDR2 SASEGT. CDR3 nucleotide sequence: TGTGCCAGCAGTGAATCGGGGGGCCCCAATGAAAAACTGTTTTTT. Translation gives CASSESGGPNEKLFF.

This chain's CDR3 is CASSYGLSSGNTIYF. CDR3 bases: TGTGCCAGCAGTTACGGACTGAGCTCTGGAAACACCATATATTTT. The rearrangement uses TRBV6-6 and TRBJ1-3; D remains unclear. Germline V CDR1 and CDR2: MNHNY, SVGAGI (reference sequence). V was shortened by 2 bases and J by 0 bases, with 8 bases between the two germline ends. The CDR3 is 15 residues long.

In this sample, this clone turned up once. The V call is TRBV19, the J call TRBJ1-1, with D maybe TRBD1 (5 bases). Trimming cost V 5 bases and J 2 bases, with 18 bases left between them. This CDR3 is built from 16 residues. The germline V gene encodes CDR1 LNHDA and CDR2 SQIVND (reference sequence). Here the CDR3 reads CASSPRTGGSNTEAFF. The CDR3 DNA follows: TGTGCCAGTAGTCCCCGGACCGGGGGTTCAAACACTGAAGCTTTCTTT.

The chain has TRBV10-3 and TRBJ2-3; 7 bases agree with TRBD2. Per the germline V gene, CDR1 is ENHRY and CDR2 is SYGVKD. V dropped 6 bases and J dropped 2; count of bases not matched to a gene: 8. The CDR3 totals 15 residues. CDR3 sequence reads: CAIRSSGADTDTQYF. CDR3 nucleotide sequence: TGTGCCATCAGGTCTAGCGGAGCGGACACAGATACGCAGTATTTT.

Here the CDR3 DNA reads TGTGCCAGCAGTACAGGGGACTATGGCTACACCTTC. Translation gives CASSTGDYGYTF. The chain uses TRBV6-5 and TRBJ1-2; the match to TRBD1 covers 7 bases. Losses at the gene ends were 5 bases for V and 3 bases for J; bases not matched to a gene: 0. The CDR3 consists of 12 residues. CDR1 MNHEY and CDR2 SVGAGI come from the germline V gene.

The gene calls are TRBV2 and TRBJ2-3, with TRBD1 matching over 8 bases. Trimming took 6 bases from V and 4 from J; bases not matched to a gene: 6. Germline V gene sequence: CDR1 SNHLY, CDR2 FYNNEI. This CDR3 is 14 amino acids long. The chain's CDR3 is CASRGRQGPDTQYF. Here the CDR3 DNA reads TGTGCCAGCAGGGGACGACAGGGGCCAGATACGCAGTATTTT.

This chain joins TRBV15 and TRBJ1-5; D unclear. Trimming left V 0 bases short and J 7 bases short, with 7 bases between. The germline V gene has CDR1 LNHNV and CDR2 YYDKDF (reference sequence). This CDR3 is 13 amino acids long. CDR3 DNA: TGTGCCACCAGCAGAGATTTTAGACAGCCCCAGCATTTT. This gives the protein CATSRDFRQPQHF. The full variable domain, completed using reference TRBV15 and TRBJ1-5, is DAMVIQNPRYQVTQFGKPVTLSCSQTLNHNVMYWYQQKSSQAPKLLFHYYDKDFNNEADTPDNFQSRRPNTSFCFLDIRSPGLGDTAMYLCATSRDFRQPQHFGDGTRLSIL.

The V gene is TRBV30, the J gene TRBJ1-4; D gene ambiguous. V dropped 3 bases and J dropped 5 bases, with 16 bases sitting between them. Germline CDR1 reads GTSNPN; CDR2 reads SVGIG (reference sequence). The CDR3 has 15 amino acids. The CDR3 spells CAWRPSGIRNEKLFF. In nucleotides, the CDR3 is TGTGCCTGGAGGCCCTCCGGGATAAGGAATGAAAAACTGTTTTTT. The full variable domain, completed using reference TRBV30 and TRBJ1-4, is SQTIHQWPATLVQPVGSPLSLECTVEGTSNPNLYWYRQAAGRGLQLLFYSVGIGQISSEVPQNLSASRPQDRQFILSSKKLLLSDSGFYLCAWRPSGIRNEKLFFGSGTQLSVL.

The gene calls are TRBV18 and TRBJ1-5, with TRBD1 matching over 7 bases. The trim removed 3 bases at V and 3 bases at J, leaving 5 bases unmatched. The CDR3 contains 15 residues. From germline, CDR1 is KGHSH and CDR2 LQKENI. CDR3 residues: CASSPYGQDNQPQHF. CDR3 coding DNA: TGTGCCAGCTCACCGTATGGACAGGACAATCAGCCCCAGCATTTT.

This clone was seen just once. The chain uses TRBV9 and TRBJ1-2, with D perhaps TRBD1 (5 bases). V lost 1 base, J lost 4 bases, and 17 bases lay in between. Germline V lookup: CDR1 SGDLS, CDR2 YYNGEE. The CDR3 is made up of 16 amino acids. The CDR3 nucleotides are TGTGCCAGCAGCGTAAAAACGGGGGGACCGATCTATGGCTACACCTTC. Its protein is CASSVKTGGPIYGYTF.

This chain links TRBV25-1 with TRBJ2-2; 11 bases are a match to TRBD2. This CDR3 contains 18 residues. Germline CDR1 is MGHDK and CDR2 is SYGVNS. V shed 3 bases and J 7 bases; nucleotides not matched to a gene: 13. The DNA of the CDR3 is TGTGCCAGCAGTGATTCATTTCGACTAGCGGGATTAGGCGGGGAGCTGTTTTTT. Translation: CASSDSFRLAGLGGELFF.

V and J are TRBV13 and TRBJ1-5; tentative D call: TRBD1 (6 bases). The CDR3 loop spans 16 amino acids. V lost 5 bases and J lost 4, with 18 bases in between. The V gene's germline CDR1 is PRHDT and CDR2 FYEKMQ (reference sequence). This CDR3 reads CASSNSGQSFNQPQHF. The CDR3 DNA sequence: TGTGCCAGCAGCAATAGTGGACAGAGCTTTAATCAGCCCCAGCATTTT.

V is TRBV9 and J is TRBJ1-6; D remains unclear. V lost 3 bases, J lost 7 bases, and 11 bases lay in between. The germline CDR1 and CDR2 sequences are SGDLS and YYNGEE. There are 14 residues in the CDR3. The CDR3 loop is CASSGRAENSPLHF. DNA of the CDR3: TGTGCCAGCAGCGGAAGAGCAGAGAATTCACCCCTCCACTTT.

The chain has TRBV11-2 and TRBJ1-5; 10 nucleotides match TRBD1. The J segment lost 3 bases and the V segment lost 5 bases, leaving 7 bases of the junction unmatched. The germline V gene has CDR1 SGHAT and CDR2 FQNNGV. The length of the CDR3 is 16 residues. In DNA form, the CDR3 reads TGTGCCAGCAGCCCCTGGGGGACAGGGGTCAATCAGCCCCAGCATTTT. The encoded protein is CASSPWGTGVNQPQHF. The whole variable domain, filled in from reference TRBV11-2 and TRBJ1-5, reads EAGVAQSPRYKIIEKRQSVAFWCNPISGHATLYWYQQILGQGPKLLIQFQNNGVVDDSQLPKDRFSAERLKGVDSTLKIQPAKLEDSAVYLCASSPWGTGVNQPQHFGDGTRLSIL.

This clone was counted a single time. CDR3 residues: CASSQVELALAGGIYEQYF. CDR3 bases: TGTGCCAGCAGCCAAGTAGAATTGGCTCTAGCGGGAGGGATCTACGAGCAGTACTTC. The chain combines TRBV4-2 with TRBJ2-7, with 12 nucleotides matching TRBD2. The V gene end was trimmed by 1 base and the J gene end by 3 bases; junction bases not matched to a gene: 13. CDR1 is LGHNA and CDR2 is YNFKEQ in the germline V gene. CDR3 length equals 19 residues.

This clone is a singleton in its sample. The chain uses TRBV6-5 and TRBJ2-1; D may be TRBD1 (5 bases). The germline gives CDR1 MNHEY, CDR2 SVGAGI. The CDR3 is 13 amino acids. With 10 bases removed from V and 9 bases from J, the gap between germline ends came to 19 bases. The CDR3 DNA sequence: TGTGCCACCGAGCCTCCAGGGTATGGTGAGCAGTTCTTC. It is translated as CATEPPGYGEQFF.

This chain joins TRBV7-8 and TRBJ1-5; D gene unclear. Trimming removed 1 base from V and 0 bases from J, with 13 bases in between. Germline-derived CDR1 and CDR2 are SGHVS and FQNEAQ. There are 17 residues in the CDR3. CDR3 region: CASSLDGRSYSNQPQHF. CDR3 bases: TGTGCCAGCAGCTTAGATGGCAGGTCATATAGCAATCAGCCCCAGCATTTT.

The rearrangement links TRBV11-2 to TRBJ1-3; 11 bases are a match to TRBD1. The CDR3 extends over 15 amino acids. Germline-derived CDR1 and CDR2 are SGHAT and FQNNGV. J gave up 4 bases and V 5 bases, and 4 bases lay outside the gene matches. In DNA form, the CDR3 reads TGTGCCAGCAGCCAGGACAGGGGGCCAGGAAACACCATATATTTT. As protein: CASSQDRGPGNTIYF.

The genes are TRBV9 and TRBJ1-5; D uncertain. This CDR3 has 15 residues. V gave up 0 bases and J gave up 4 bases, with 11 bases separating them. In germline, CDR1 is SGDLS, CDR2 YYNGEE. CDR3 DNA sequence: TGTGCCAGCAGCGTAGCCGGGCAGCCAAATCAGCCCCAGCATTTT. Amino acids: CASSVAGQPNQPQHF. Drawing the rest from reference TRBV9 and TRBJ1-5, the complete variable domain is DSGVTQTPKHLITATGQRVTLRCSPRSGDLSVYWYQQSLDQGLQFLIQYYNGEERAKGNILERFSAQQFPDLHSELNLSSLELGDSALYFCASSVAGQPNQPQHFGDGTRLSIL.

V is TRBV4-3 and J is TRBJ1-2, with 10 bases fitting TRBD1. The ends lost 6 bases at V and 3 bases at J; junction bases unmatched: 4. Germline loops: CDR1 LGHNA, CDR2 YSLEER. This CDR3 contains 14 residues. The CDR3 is CASRRGTGDYGYTF. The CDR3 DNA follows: TGCGCCAGCAGGCGGGGGACAGGGGACTATGGCTACACCTTC.

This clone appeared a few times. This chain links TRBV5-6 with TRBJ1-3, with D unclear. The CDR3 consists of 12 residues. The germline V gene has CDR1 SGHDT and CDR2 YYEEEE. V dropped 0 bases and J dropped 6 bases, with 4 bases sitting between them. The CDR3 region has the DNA TGTGCCAGCAGCTTGGGCGAAAACACCATATATTTT. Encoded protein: CASSLGENTIYF.

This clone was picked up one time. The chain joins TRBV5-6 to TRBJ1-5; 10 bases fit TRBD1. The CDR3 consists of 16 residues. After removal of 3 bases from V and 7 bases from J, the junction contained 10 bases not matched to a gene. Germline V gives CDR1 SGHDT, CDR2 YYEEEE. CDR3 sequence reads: CASSYLGQGFDQPQHF. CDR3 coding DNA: TGTGCCAGCAGCTATTTGGGACAGGGGTTCGACCAGCCCCAGCATTTT.